The 4 T cell receptor beta chains reported below all come from one sample, sequenced in a study of T cell responses to AZD1222 COVID-19 vaccine. Produced via immunoSEQ multiplex PCR; TCRdb's table is partial and in-frame only. The table lists around 71,000 clones, roughly 80% of them singletons. This specimen consisted of peripheral blood, obtained on day 0 of AZD1222 vaccination. The receptors were gathered from an adult in good health.

This chain links TRBV7-3 with TRBJ2-2; D is undetermined. The CDR3 contains 15 residues. V shed 2 bases and J shed 1 base, with 8 bases lying between them. The V gene's germline CDR1 is SGHTA and CDR2 FQGTGA. In nucleotides, the CDR3 is TGTGCCAGCAGCTTAGGGAAAATGAACACCGGGGAGCTGTTTTTT. It specifies CASSLGKMNTGELFF.

V gene TRBV5-4 combines with J gene TRBJ2-7; possibly TRBD1 or TRBD2 for D (5 bases each). CDR3 length equals 15 residues. Between the trimmed V and J ends, which lost 6 bases and 0 bases, there was a span of 16 bases. Germline CDR1 SGHNT, CDR2 YYREEE (reference sequence). DNA of the CDR3: TGTGCCAGCAAAAAAGGGGACGGAAGCTCCTACGAGCAGTACTTC. The encoded protein is CASKKGDGSSYEQYF.

This chain links TRBV5-1 with TRBJ2-1; TRBD2 agrees at 8 bases. The V gene's germline CDR1 is SGHRS and CDR2 YFSETQ. The CDR3 covers 16 residues. J lost 6 bases, V lost 2 bases, and 10 bases had no gene match. The CDR3 spells CASSFLAGEQGNEQFF. The DNA for the CDR3 is TGCGCCAGCAGCTTCCTAGCGGGCGAACAGGGCAATGAGCAGTTCTTC.

This chain connects TRBV24-1 to TRBJ2-5; D possibly matches TRBD1 or TRBD2 (6 bases each). The ends were cut back, 2 bases at V and 6 bases at J, with 12 bases in the middle. CDR3 length: 14 amino acids. Germline V gene sequence: CDR1 KGHDR, CDR2 SFDVKD. The CDR3 sequence: CATSDSIGGKTQYF. CDR3 DNA: TGTGCCACCAGTGATTCCATAGGGGGGAAGACCCAGTACTTC.